The T cell receptor (beta chain) under discussion was sequenced for a study of shared clonotypes between healthy human individuals. In the study overall: CD4 naive cells filled three plates per donor, CD4 memory three, CD8 naive two and CD8 memory one. Study-level points and caveats: It was expected that sequencing depth would affect clonotype sharing among donors. A reduction in generation probabilities was seen for non-shared clonotypes relative to those shared by all four donors. With few donors, the genetic and exposure-history diversity represented was limited.

About this clone: What it binds is unknown.

TCRdb's copy holds only in-frame clones and misses some; the assay was immunoSEQ multiplex PCR. This table holds millions of clones, 85% to 95% found once. The length of the CDR3 is 14 residues. Losses at the gene ends were 5 bases for V and 12 bases for J; bases not matched to a gene: 13. Germline V CDR1 and CDR2: LNHDA, SQIVND (reference sequence). The receptor's source is a man aged 18-30 years in good health. The sequencing sample was made of naive CD4+ T cells sorted from blood. The subset: CD45RA+ positively selected. This chain connects TRBV19 to TRBJ1-2, with TRBD1 matching 9 bases. CDR3 sequence reads: CASSRAGTGKYHTF. In nucleotides, the CDR3 is TGTGCCAGTAGTCGTGCGGGGACAGGGAAGTACCACACCTTC. Full variable domain (missing parts from reference TRBV19 and TRBJ1-2): DGGITQSPKYLFRKEGQNVTLSCEQNLNHDAMYWYRQDPGQGLRLIYYSQIVNDFQKGDIAEGYSVSREKKESFPLTVTSAQKNPTAFYLCASSRAGTGKYHTFGSGTRLTVV.